Below are 27 T cell receptor beta chains sequenced from a single sample in a study of cytomegalovirus exposure and HLA in healthy donors. The PCR used 60 Vbeta and 13 Jbeta primers. Only in-frame clones appear in the TCRdb table, and some are missing; sequencing was by immunoSEQ multiplex PCR. The table has roughly 180,000 clones, about 68% seen once; the top ten hold 2.5%. Sequencing used PBMCs. These receptors were collected from a female donor in good health and CMV-seronegative.

The chain employs TRBV7-9 and TRBJ2-2, with a weak D call TRBD1 (5 bases). The CDR3 is made up of 14 amino acids. The germline CDR1 and CDR2 sequences are SEHNR and FQNEAQ (reference sequence). The V gene lost 2 bases and the J gene lost 3 bases, with 7 bases spanning the gap. As DNA, the CDR3 is TGTGCCAGCAGCTTACAGGGCGACACCGGGGAGCTGTTTTTT. This gives the protein CASSLQGDTGELFF.

CDR3: CASSDQQGARKLFF. The CDR3 DNA reads as TGTGCCAGCAGTGACCAACAGGGGGCGCGGAAACTGTTTTTT. The chain is built from TRBV28 and TRBJ1-4, with 9 nucleotides matching TRBD1. Germline assignment: CDR1 MDHEN and CDR2 SYDVKM. V lost 5 bases to trimming and J lost 11 bases; unmatched junction nucleotides: 9. The CDR3 is 14 amino acids.

The rearrangement uses TRBV5-1 and TRBJ1-5, with 8 bases lining up with TRBD1. Losses at the gene ends were 4 bases for V and 4 bases for J; bases not matched to a gene: 7. Germline V gives CDR1 SGHRS, CDR2 YFSETQ. The CDR3 is 15 amino acids. CDR3 sequence reads: CASSPGQGLNQPQHF. In nucleotides, the CDR3 is TGCGCCAGCAGCCCCGGACAGGGCCTTAATCAGCCCCAGCATTTT.

The chain combines TRBV7-2 with TRBJ2-3; 14 nucleotides line up with TRBD2. With 6 bases clipped from V and 12 bases from J, the junction kept 5 bases outside the gene matches. The CDR3 is 13 residues long. In germline, CDR1 is SGHTA, CDR2 FQGNSA. The CDR3 loop is CASRRLAGGRQYF. CDR3 sequence (DNA): TGTGCCAGCAGACGACTAGCGGGAGGGCGTCAGTATTTT.

The J gene is TRBJ2-3, the V gene TRBV6-6; the match to TRBD2 covers 11 bases. This CDR3 contains 16 residues. Germline V gene sequence: CDR1 MNHNY, CDR2 SVGAGI (reference sequence). Losses at the gene ends were 6 bases for V and 4 bases for J; bases not matched to a gene: 9. CDR3 nucleotides: TGTGCCAGCAGCGACCAACTAGCGGGAGTTGCAGATACGCAGTATTTT. It codes for CASSDQLAGVADTQYF.

The V call is TRBV5-4, the J call TRBJ2-6, with D possibly being TRBD1 (6 bases). The germline gives CDR1 SGHNT, CDR2 YYREEE (reference sequence). The CDR3 has 14 amino acids. V lost 3 bases and J 2 bases, leaving 6 bases between the germline ends. CDR3 in DNA: TGTGCCAGCAGCTCAGGGGCTGGGGCCAACGTCCTGACTTTC. Protein: CASSSGAGANVLTF. Drawing the rest from reference TRBV5-4 and TRBJ2-6, the complete variable domain is ETGVTQSPTHLIKTRGQQVTLRCSSQSGHNTVSWYQQALGQGPQFIFQYYREEENGRGNFPPRFSGLQFPNYSSELNVNALELDDSALYLCASSSGAGANVLTFGAGSRLTVL.

This clone was counted only a few times. The chain combines TRBV2 with TRBJ1-5, with TRBD1 matching over 7 bases. The CDR3 has 15 amino acids. The germline CDR1 and CDR2 sequences are SNHLY and FYNNEI. Trimming at V came to 6 bases and at J to 7 bases, leaving 12 bases not matched to a gene. The CDR3 DNA reads TGTGCCAGCAGGCCGGGACAGAGGAGGGCCCAGCCCCAGCATTTT. This gives the protein CASRPGQRRAQPQHF.

This clone was seen once. The chain combines TRBV11-2 with TRBJ2-7; 10 bases line up with TRBD2. Germline V gene sequence: CDR1 SGHAT, CDR2 FQNNGV. Trimming took 4 bases from V and 0 from J; bases not matched to a gene: 3. There are 15 residues in the CDR3. CDR3 sequence reads: CASSWTSGSSYEQYF. Here the CDR3 DNA reads TGTGCCAGCAGCTGGACTAGCGGTAGCTCCTACGAGCAGTACTTC.

This clone was seen more than once but under ten times. V is TRBV6-4 and J is TRBJ2-1; TRBD2 matches 7 bases. V dropped 0 bases and J dropped 4; count of bases not matched to a gene: 6. Germline V gives CDR1 MRHNA, CDR2 SNTAGT. The CDR3 runs to 16 residues. The CDR3 bases are TGTGCCAGCAGTGACTCGAACAGCGGGGATTACAATGAGCAGTTCTTC. It is translated as CASSDSNSGDYNEQFF.

The chain employs TRBV5-1 and TRBJ2-3, with 8 bases matching TRBD1. The CDR3 length is 15 residues. CDR1 and CDR2 (germline): SGHRS, YFSETQ. The J segment lost 7 bases and the V segment lost 4 bases, leaving 11 bases of the junction unmatched. CDR3 coding DNA: TGCGCCAGCAGCCCCGGGCAGGGGGCGAGAAATACGCAGTATTTT. Amino acid sequence: CASSPGQGARNTQYF.

This clone has only a few counts. The genes are TRBV6-5 and TRBJ2-1, with a possible D match to TRBD2 (5 bases). The CDR3 is made up of 12 amino acids. The germline V gene encodes CDR1 MNHEY and CDR2 SVGAGI. V was trimmed by 5 bases and J by 8 bases, leaving 10 bases between them. In DNA form, the CDR3 reads TGTGCCAGCAGTAGCCCGGAGGATGAGCAGTTCTTC. Translation: CASSSPEDEQFF.

The chain employs TRBV19 and TRBJ1-2; 7 bases are shared with TRBD1. The CDR3 extends over 15 amino acids. The germline CDR1 and CDR2 sequences are LNHDA and SQIVND (reference sequence). The V segment lost 5 bases and the J segment 8 bases; nucleotides outside the gene matches: 14. The CDR3 region is CASSAQGGTHRGYTF. In DNA form, the CDR3 reads TGTGCCAGTAGTGCCCAGGGGGGCACCCATCGGGGCTACACCTTC.

The J gene is TRBJ2-7, the V gene TRBV19; perhaps TRBD1 as D (5 bases). V lost 5 bases to trimming and J lost 1 base, with 12 bases between them. The length of the CDR3 is 14 residues. From germline, CDR1 is LNHDA and CDR2 SQIVND (reference sequence). The DNA for the CDR3 is TGTGCCAGTAGTGGGGCAGACCCGTCCTACGAGCAGTACTTC. Translation: CASSGADPSYEQYF.

The genes are TRBV19 and TRBJ2-5, with D tentatively TRBD2 (5 bases). Germline V gives CDR1 LNHDA, CDR2 SQIVND (reference sequence). Trimming removed 3 bases at V and 5 bases at J, with 10 bases between. The CDR3 extends over 13 amino acids. CDR3 residues: CASSMVPGETQYF. The CDR3 DNA sequence: TGTGCCAGTAGTATGGTACCGGGGGAGACCCAGTACTTC.

This sequence joins TRBV6-6 and TRBJ1-5; tentatively, D is TRBD1 (5 bases). V was pared by 4 bases and J by 7 bases, with 14 bases between. The CDR3 consists of 14 residues. Germline assignment: CDR1 MNHNY and CDR2 SVGAGI (reference sequence). CDR3 coding DNA: TGTGCCAGCAGTTCCCAGGGATGGGGCCAGCCCCAGCATTTT. This codes for CASSSQGWGQPQHF.

CDR3 sequence (DNA): TGTGCCAGCAGTCGTAACAGGGCTGGCTACACCTTC. It codes for CASSRNRAGYTF. The rearrangement links TRBV6-5 to TRBJ1-2, with D perhaps TRBD1 (6 bases). The germline gives CDR1 MNHEY, CDR2 SVGAGI. The CDR3 is 12 residues long. The germline V and J ends were trimmed by 5 bases and 7 bases, with 11 bases remaining between them.

J is TRBJ1-1 and V is TRBV6-5; possibly TRBD1 for D (6 bases). V lost 10 bases to trimming and J lost 1 base, with 16 bases between them. The CDR3 contains 14 residues. Germline CDR1 reads MNHEY; CDR2 reads SVGAGI. CDR3 in DNA: TGTGCCACCAAAGCGGGGGCTCGGAACACTGAAGCTTTCTTT. Translation gives CATKAGARNTEAFF.

This clone was counted only a few times. The chain has TRBV27 and TRBJ1-2; no clear D gene. V gave up 2 bases and J gave up 0 bases, with 10 bases separating them. Germline V CDR1 and CDR2: MNHEY, SMNVEV (reference sequence). This CDR3 has 15 amino acids. The chain's CDR3 is CASSLRQATNYGYTF. CDR3 sequence (DNA): TGTGCCAGCAGTTTACGGCAGGCCACTAACTATGGCTACACCTTC.

The J gene is TRBJ2-3, the V gene TRBV6-4, with TRBD1 as a possible D gene (6 bases). Germline V CDR1 and CDR2: MRHNA, SNTAGT. V was clipped by 0 bases and J by 3 bases, with 7 bases between them. The CDR3 is made up of 14 amino acids. The CDR3 here is CASSDSGATDTQYF. The DNA for the CDR3 is TGTGCCAGCAGTGACTCGGGGGCTACAGATACGCAGTATTTT.

This chain uses TRBV5-1 with TRBJ2-1, with TRBD2 matching over 12 bases. Looked up from germline, CDR1 is SGHRS and CDR2 is YFSETQ. This CDR3 is built from 18 residues. The J segment lost 2 bases and the V segment lost 0 bases, leaving 6 bases of the junction unmatched. The CDR3 DNA follows: TGCGCCAGCAGCTTGGGACTAGCGGGAGACGCCGCCTACAATGAGCAGTTCTTC. Protein: CASSLGLAGDAAYNEQFF.

This chain uses TRBV15 with TRBJ1-5; possible D gene TRBD1, 5 bases. In germline, CDR1 is LNHNV, CDR2 YYDKDF (reference sequence). This CDR3 has 15 residues. The V gene lost 3 bases and the J gene lost 1 base, with 10 bases spanning the gap. CDR3 region: CATSRGRESNQPQHF. The CDR3 coding sequence is TGTGCCACCAGCAGGGGACGGGAGAGCAATCAGCCCCAGCATTTT.

V usage is TRBV2 and J usage is TRBJ2-3; tentative D call: TRBD2 (5 bases). V was clipped by 4 bases and J by 6 bases, with 11 bases between them. The CDR3 is made up of 13 amino acids. Germline-derived CDR1 and CDR2 are SNHLY and FYNNEI. The DNA for the CDR3 is TGTGCCAGCAGTGCGGGCAGGAGGGATACGCAGTATTTT. It encodes CASSAGRRDTQYF. Filled out from reference TRBV2 and TRBJ2-3, the complete variable domain reads EPEVTQTPSHQVTQMGQEVILRCVPISNHLYFYWYRQILGQKVEFLVSFYNNEISEKSEIFDDQFSVERPDGSNFTLKIRSTKLEDSAMYFCASSAGRRDTQYFGPGTRLTVL.

The V and J genes are TRBV6-5 and TRBJ2-7; possible D gene TRBD2, 7 bases. The germline V and J ends were trimmed by 7 bases and 0 bases, with 16 bases remaining between them. The CDR3 has 15 residues. Germline lookup yields CDR1 MNHEY and CDR2 SVGAGI. The CDR3 sequence is CASTRGAGSSYEQYF. The CDR3 DNA is TGTGCCAGCACACGGGGGGCAGGGAGCTCCTACGAGCAGTACTTC.

The chain is built from TRBV19 and TRBJ2-1; 8 nucleotides align to TRBD2. Trimming cost V 7 bases and J 8 bases; bases outside gene matches: 16. Germline V gene data show CDR1 as LNHDA and CDR2 as SQIVND (reference sequence). The CDR3 is made up of 16 amino acids. CDR3 protein: CASMSGGSVGFDEQFF. The CDR3 region has the DNA TGTGCCAGTATGAGCGGGGGCTCGGTTGGGTTCGATGAGCAGTTCTTC.

The DNA for the CDR3 is TGTGCCAGCAGTTTAAGTAGCGGGACGAACACCGGGGAGCTGTTTTTT. Translated, it gives CASSLSSGTNTGELFF. The chain joins TRBV27 to TRBJ2-2, with 8 bases aligning to TRBD2. The CDR3 runs 16 residues. The germline V gene has CDR1 MNHEY and CDR2 SMNVEV (reference sequence). V lost 2 bases and J lost 0; bases outside the gene matches: 2.

This clone was found a few times. The chain employs TRBV27 and TRBJ2-3; 9 positions match TRBD2. Germline-derived CDR1 and CDR2 are MNHEY and SMNVEV (reference sequence). With 6 bases clipped from V and 6 bases from J, the junction kept 4 bases outside the gene matches. The CDR3 extends over 13 amino acids. DNA for the CDR3: TGTGCCAGCAGAATTAGCGGGGGCGATACGCAGTATTTT. Translated: CASRISGGDTQYF.

The chain couples TRBV18 to TRBJ1-1, with D possibly being TRBD1 (5 bases). The CDR3 is made up of 15 amino acids. The germline gives CDR1 KGHSH, CDR2 LQKENI. Trimming took off 8 bases at V and 0 bases at J, with 16 bases between the two ends. The CDR3 coding sequence is TGTGCCAGCCGAGATTCTGGGGGGATGAACACTGAAGCTTTCTTT. The encoded protein is CASRDSGGMNTEAFF.